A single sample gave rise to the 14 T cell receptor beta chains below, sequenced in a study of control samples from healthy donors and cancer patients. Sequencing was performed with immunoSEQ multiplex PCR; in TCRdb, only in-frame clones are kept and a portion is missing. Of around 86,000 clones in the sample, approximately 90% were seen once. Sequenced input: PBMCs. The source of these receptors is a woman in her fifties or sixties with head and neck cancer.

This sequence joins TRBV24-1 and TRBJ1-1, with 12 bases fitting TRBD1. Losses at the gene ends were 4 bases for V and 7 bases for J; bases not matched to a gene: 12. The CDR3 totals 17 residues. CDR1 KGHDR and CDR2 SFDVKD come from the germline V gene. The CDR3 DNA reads TGTGCCACCAGTGACACCGGGACAGGGGGCGGGTATGGTGAAGCTTTCTTT. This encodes CATSDTGTGGGYGEAFF.

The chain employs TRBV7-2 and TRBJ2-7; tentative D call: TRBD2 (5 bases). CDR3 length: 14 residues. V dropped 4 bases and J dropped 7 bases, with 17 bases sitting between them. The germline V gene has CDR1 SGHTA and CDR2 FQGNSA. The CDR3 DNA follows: TGTGCCAGCAGCTCAGTTGCGTCACTAGGGGAGCAGTACTTC. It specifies CASSSVASLGEQYF.

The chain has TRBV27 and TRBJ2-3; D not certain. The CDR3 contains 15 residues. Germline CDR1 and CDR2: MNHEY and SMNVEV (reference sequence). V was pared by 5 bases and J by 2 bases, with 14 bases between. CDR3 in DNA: TGTGCCAGCAGTCCGGACGAAACAGCCACAGATACGCAGTATTTT. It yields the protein CASSPDETATDTQYF.

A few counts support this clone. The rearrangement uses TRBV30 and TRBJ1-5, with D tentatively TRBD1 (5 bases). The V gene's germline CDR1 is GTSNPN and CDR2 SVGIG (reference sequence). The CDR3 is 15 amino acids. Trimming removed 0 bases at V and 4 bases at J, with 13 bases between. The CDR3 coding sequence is TGTGCCTGGAGTGTAAAGGGACTATATAATCAGCCCCAGCATTTT. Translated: CAWSVKGLYNQPQHF.

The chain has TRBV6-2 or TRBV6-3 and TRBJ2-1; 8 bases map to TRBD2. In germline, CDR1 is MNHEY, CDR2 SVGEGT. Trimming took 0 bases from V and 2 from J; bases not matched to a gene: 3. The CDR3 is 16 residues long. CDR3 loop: CASSYSSGSPYNEQFF. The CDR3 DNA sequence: TGTGCCAGCAGTTACTCGAGCGGGAGCCCCTACAATGAGCAGTTCTTC.

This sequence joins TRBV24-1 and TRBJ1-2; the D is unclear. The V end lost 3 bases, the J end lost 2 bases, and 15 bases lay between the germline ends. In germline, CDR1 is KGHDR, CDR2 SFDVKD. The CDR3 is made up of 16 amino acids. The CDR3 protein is CATSDSSHTGNYGYTF. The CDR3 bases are TGTGCCACCAGTGATAGCTCTCATACCGGGAACTATGGCTACACCTTC.

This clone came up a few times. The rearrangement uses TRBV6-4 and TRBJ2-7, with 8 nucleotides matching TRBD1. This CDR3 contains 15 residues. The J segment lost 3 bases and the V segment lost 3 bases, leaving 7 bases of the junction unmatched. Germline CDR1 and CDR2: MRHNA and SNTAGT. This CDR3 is CASSEQGDGYYEQYF. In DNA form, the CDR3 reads TGTGCCAGCAGTGAACAGGGGGACGGTTACTACGAGCAGTACTTC.

The CDR3 is CASSWGQGKETQYF. The CDR3 nucleotides are TGCGCCAGCAGCTGGGGACAGGGAAAAGAGACCCAGTACTTC. This rearrangement joins TRBV5-1 to TRBJ2-5; 9 bases match TRBD1. Germline V gene data show CDR1 as SGHRS and CDR2 as YFSETQ. V lost 3 bases and J lost 3; bases outside the gene matches: 3. This CDR3 has 14 amino acids.

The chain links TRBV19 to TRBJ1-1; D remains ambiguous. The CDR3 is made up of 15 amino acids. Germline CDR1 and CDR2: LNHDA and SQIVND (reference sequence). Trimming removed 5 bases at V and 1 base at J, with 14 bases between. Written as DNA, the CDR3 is TGTGCCAGTAGTGGACCAGGAGGGTGGAACACTGAAGCTTTCTTT. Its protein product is CASSGPGGWNTEAFF.

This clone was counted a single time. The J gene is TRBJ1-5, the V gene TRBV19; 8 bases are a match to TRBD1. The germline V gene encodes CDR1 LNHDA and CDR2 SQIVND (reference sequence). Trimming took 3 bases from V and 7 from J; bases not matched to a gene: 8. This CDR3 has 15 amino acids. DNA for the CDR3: TGTGCCAGTAGTATTATAGGGGGACAGGAGCAGCCCCAGCATTTT. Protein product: CASSIIGGQEQPQHF.

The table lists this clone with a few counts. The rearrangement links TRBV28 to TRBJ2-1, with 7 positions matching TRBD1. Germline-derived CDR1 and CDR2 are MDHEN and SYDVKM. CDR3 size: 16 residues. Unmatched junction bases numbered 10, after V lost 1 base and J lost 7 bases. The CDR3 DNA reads TGTGCCAGCAGTTTATTGGGGACAGTTATGGGGAATGAGCAGTTCTTC. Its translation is CASSLLGTVMGNEQFF.

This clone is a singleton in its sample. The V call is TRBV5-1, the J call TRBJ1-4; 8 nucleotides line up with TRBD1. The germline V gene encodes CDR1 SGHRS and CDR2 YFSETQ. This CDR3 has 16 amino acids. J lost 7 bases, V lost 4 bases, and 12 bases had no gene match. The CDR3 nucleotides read TGCGCCAGCAGCCCCCTAGCAGGACAGGGCGGTGAAAAACTGTTTTTT. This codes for CASSPLAGQGGEKLFF.

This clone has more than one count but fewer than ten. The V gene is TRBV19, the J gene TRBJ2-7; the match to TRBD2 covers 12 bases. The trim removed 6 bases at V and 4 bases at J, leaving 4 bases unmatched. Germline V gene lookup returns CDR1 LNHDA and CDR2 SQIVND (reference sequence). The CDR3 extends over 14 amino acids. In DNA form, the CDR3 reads TGTGCCAGTAGGAGGACTAGCGGGAATTACGAGCAGTACTTC. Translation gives CASRRTSGNYEQYF. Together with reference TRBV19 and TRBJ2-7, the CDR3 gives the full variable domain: DGGITQSPKYLFRKEGQNVTLSCEQNLNHDAMYWYRQDPGQGLRLIYYSQIVNDFQKGDIAEGYSVSREKKESFPLTVTSAQKNPTAFYLCASRRTSGNYEQYFGPGTRLTVT.

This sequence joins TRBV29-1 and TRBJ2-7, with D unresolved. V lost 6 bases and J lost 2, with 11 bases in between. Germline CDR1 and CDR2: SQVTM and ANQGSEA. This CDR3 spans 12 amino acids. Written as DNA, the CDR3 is TGCAGCGTACGCGATGGAACCTACGAGCAGTACTTC. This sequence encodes CSVRDGTYEQYF.